This TCR beta chain was sequenced for a study of OX40 agonist ivuxolimab in advanced cancers. About the research overall: The diagnoses of dose-escalation patients were hepatocellular carcinoma, melanoma, renal cell or head and neck cancer. At roughly 80% male, the cohort had a mean age of 60 years, ranging from about 20 to 79.

People who had autoimmune disease history or systemic immunosuppression were excluded. V was pared by 3 bases and J by 2 bases, with 11 bases of the junction left unmatched. CDR1 and CDR2 from the germline V gene are MGHRA and YSYEKL. The CDR3 is 17 residues long. TCRdb keeps only in-frame clones here, not all; method: immunoSEQ multiplex PCR. The repertoire holds 52,000 or so clones, around 81% seen once, with 2.8% in the top ten. The chain has TRBV4-1 and TRBJ2-3, with 7 bases lining up with TRBD2. The clonotype originates from an adult with an advanced solid tumor such as melanoma, head and neck, liver or kidney cancer. Specimen: CD4+ or CD8+ T cells sorted from blood, collected in a trial of the OX40 agonist ivuxolimab. The CDR3 coding sequence is TGCGCCAGCAGCCACTCGGGCAGCGGGGATCCCACAGATACGCAGTATTTT. It yields the protein CASSHSGSGDPTDTQYF.